The 13 T cell receptor beta chains reported below all come from one sample, sequenced in a study of identical twins. MiXCR, run by TCRdb on the 5' RACE reads, gives a single entry per CDR3 protein. The sample consists of some 260,000 distinct CDR3 sequences, around 15% of them appearing once. Sequencing was carried out using memory (CD45RO+) T cells sorted from blood. All receptors come from a woman between 18 and 29 years old in good health.

The CDR3 is CSASPDSSEAFF. In DNA form, the CDR3 reads TGCAGTGCTAGCCCCGACAGTAGTGAAGCTTTCTTT. The V gene is TRBV20-1, the J gene TRBJ1-1, with D tentatively TRBD1 (5 bases). This CDR3 region has 12 residues. The germline V and J ends were trimmed by 3 bases and 7 bases, with 12 bases remaining between them. The germline CDR1 and CDR2 sequences are DFQATT and SNEGSKA (reference sequence).

This chain joins TRBV7-9 and TRBJ2-7, with 9 bases fitting TRBD2. With 2 bases clipped from V and 6 bases from J, the junction kept 8 bases outside the gene matches. CDR3 size: 15 residues. Per the germline V gene, CDR1 is SEHNR and CDR2 is FQNEAQ (reference sequence). Here the CDR3 DNA reads TGTGCCAGCAGCTTATTTAGCGGGAGACGTGTCGAGCAGTACTTC. Translating gives CASSLFSGRRVEQYF.

V is TRBV6-1 and J is TRBJ2-6, with D maybe TRBD2 (5 bases). In germline, CDR1 is MNHNS, CDR2 SASEGT. The V gene lost 10 bases and the J gene lost 1 base, with 17 bases spanning the gap. The CDR3 extends over 16 amino acids. The CDR3 DNA reads TGTGCCACCGCCCAGCGGCCTTTGTCTGGGGCCAACGTCCTGACTTTC. Protein sequence: CATAQRPLSGANVLTF.

The V and J genes are TRBV10-2 and TRBJ2-7; D gene unclear. There are 12 residues in the CDR3. Germline loops: CDR1 WSHSY, CDR2 SAAADI. V was trimmed by 4 bases and J by 5 bases, leaving 9 bases between them. The CDR3 sequence: CASSGWLHEQYF. Here the CDR3 DNA reads TGCGCCAGCAGTGGATGGTTACACGAGCAGTACTTC.

In its sample, this clonotype was seen a few times. The V call is TRBV20-1, the J call TRBJ2-5; 8 nucleotides align to TRBD1. V shed 3 bases and J 4 bases; nucleotides not matched to a gene: 4. Germline V gene data show CDR1 as DFQATT and CDR2 as SNEGSKA (reference sequence). The CDR3 length is 13 residues. CDR3 sequence: CSASVRGLETQYF. The CDR3 bases are TGCAGTGCTAGTGTCAGGGGGCTAGAGACCCAGTACTTC.

At least ten counts were recorded for this clonotype. The V and J genes are TRBV5-1 and TRBJ2-1; no firm D call. With 0 bases removed from V and 4 bases from J, the gap between germline ends came to 11 bases. This CDR3 spans 15 amino acids. The germline V gene encodes CDR1 SGHRS and CDR2 YFSETQ. DNA for the CDR3: TGCGCCAGCAGCTTGGTGGCAGCCGAATACAATGAGCAGTTCTTC. This sequence encodes CASSLVAAEYNEQFF. The full variable domain, in which reference TRBV5-1 and TRBJ2-1 provide the parts outside the CDR3, is KAGVTQTPRYLIKTRGQQVTLSCSPISGHRSVSWYQQTPGQGLQFLFEYFSETQRNKGNFPGRFSGRQFSNSRSEMNVSTLELGDSALYLCASSLVAAEYNEQFFGPGTRLTVL.

In regard to this clonotype: It may be a read error: a sequence one base away is much more abundant. The chain links TRBV2 to TRBJ2-6; no clear D gene. Per the germline V gene, CDR1 is SNHLY and CDR2 is FYNNEI. Trimming took off 4 bases at V and 3 bases at J, with 13 bases between the two ends. The CDR3 is made up of 16 amino acids. CDR3 bases: TGTGCCAGCAGTGTTTCAGAGCTCGGTGGGGCCAACGTCCTGACTTTC. The encoded protein is CASSVSELGGANVLTF.

Only a few counts were recorded for this clonotype. The rearrangement links TRBV7-9 to TRBJ1-1; 7 nucleotides line up with TRBD1. CDR3 size: 15 residues. CDR1 SEHNR and CDR2 FQNEAQ come from the germline V gene (reference sequence). V lost 5 bases, J lost 3 bases, and 9 bases stayed unmatched. CDR3 nucleotide sequence: TGTGCCAGCAGCGACGCCAGGGGGGGGTACACTGAAGCTTTCTTT. Protein product: CASSDARGGYTEAFF.

The DNA of the CDR3 is TGCAGTGCTAGAGCGGACAGGGTACGAGGCTACACCTTC. Protein sequence: CSARADRVRGYTF. The chain links TRBV20-1 to TRBJ1-2; 8 bases line up with TRBD1. Germline lookup yields CDR1 DFQATT and CDR2 SNEGSKA (reference sequence). The CDR3 has 13 residues. J lost 8 bases, V lost 1 base, and 6 bases had no gene match.

The chain links TRBV7-9 to TRBJ2-7; D might be TRBD2 (7 bases). CDR1 is SEHNR, CDR2 FQNEAQ, per germline (reference sequence). V was cut by 0 bases and J by 7 bases, with 13 bases left in between. This CDR3 is built from 14 residues. CDR3 DNA sequence: TGTGCCAGCAGCTTAGCGGGGGGGCGAGGGGAGCAGTACTTC. Translated, it gives CASSLAGGRGEQYF. The full variable domain, with the rest looked up from reference TRBV7-9 and TRBJ2-7, is DTGVSQNPRHKITKRGQNVTFRCDPISEHNRLYWYRQTLGQGPEFLTYFQNEAQLEKSRLLSDRFSAERPKGSFSTLEIQRTEQGDSAMYLCASSLAGGRGEQYFGPGTRLTVT.

This clonotype was counted many times. The chain recombines TRBV4-3 with TRBJ2-2; D gene unclear. CDR1 and CDR2 (germline): LGHNA, YSLEER. V dropped 0 bases and J dropped 3 bases, with 5 bases sitting between them. The CDR3 sequence is 14 residues long. The CDR3 nucleotides read TGCGCCAGCAGCCAAGATCTTCACACCGGGGAGCTGTTTTTT. Protein sequence: CASSQDLHTGELFF.

Only a few counts were recorded for this clonotype. Mismatch with germline at one junction end may stem from a read error. This chain links TRBV3-1 with TRBJ1-5; D not resolved. Germline CDR1 reads LGHDT; CDR2 reads YNNKEL (reference sequence). This CDR3 contains 12 residues. CDR3 residues: CASSRGGQLQHF. The CDR3 DNA reads as TGTGCCAGCAGCCGAGGAGGGCAGCTCCAGCATTTT.

V usage is TRBV6-4 and J usage is TRBJ2-1, with TRBD2 matching 9 bases. The junction had 6 bases not matched to a gene; V was cut back by 3 bases and J by 6 bases. The CDR3 runs to 15 residues. From germline, CDR1 is MRHNA and CDR2 SNTAGT. CDR3 sequence: CASSDSGTSPNEQFF. The DNA for the CDR3 is TGTGCCAGCAGTGATTCCGGGACTAGCCCCAATGAGCAGTTCTTC.